The clone carrying this T cell receptor (delta chain) qualifies as large (0.1 to 1%). TCRdb redid the clone calls on the RT-PCR reads with CATT. The table records over 2,000 delta-chain clones, approximately 2% of them present only once. This sample is part of a study of gamma-delta T cells after stem cell transplantation. This CDR3 has 21 residues. V gave up 3 bases and J gave up 1 base; unmatched junction bases: 12. Germline values: CDR1 GEAIGNYY, CDR2 EKD. The clonotype originates from a human donor. It is not recorded whose cells these are; they may come from a transplant donor. The rearrangement uses TRDV2 and TRDJ3; 12 bases match TRDD3. Input material: gamma-delta T cells. DNA of the CDR3: TGTGCCTGTGACCGGATACTGGGGGATACTCCGGGGTCCTGGGACACCCGACAGATGTTTTTC. Its protein is CACDRILGDTPGSWDTRQMFF.